Following are 8 T cell receptor beta chains from one sample sequenced in a study of cytomegalovirus exposure and HLA in healthy donors. The PCR employed 60 Vbeta primers together with 13 Jbeta primers. The data were produced by immunoSEQ multiplex PCR, yet TCRdb's version contains in-frame clones alone and is incomplete. The sample consists of 180,000 or so clones, about four fifths of them appearing once. Source material: PBMCs. The receptors here all came from a female donor in good health and CMV-seronegative.

J is TRBJ2-3 and V is TRBV9, with TRBD1 matching 9 bases. The CDR3 runs 16 residues. Trimming took 3 bases from V and 2 from J; bases not matched to a gene: 7. Germline V gene lookup returns CDR1 SGDLS and CDR2 YYNGEE. Here the CDR3 DNA reads TGTGCCAGCAGCGCGGAGGGACAGGGAATCACAGATACGCAGTATTTT. It translates to CASSAEGQGITDTQYF.

This clone was observed a few times. CDR3 region: CASSFGQGWQETQYF. CDR3 nucleotide sequence: TGTGCCAGCAGCTTCGGACAGGGGTGGCAAGAGACCCAGTACTTC. This rearrangement joins TRBV5-4 to TRBJ2-5, with 9 bases aligning to TRBD1. The trim removed 2 bases at V and 2 bases at J, leaving 4 bases unmatched. CDR3 size: 15 residues. The germline gives CDR1 SGHNT, CDR2 YYREEE (reference sequence).

This clone was seen more than once but under ten times. Other DNA sequences in this sample translate to the same CDR3. V usage is TRBV29-1 and J usage is TRBJ1-2, with D maybe TRBD1 (5 bases). The V end lost 2 bases, the J end lost 4 bases, and 8 bases lay between the germline ends. Germline-derived CDR1 and CDR2 are SQVTM and ANQGSEA. The CDR3 is made up of 12 amino acids. CDR3 region: CSVERQGYGYTF. The CDR3 bases are TGCAGCGTTGAACGGCAGGGCTATGGCTACACCTTC.

This chain links TRBV7-9 with TRBJ1-1; D gene ambiguous. Trimming took off 2 bases at V and 1 base at J, with 5 bases between the two ends. CDR1 and CDR2 (germline): SEHNR, FQNEAQ (reference sequence). CDR3 length: 13 amino acids. The CDR3 DNA is TGTGCCAGCAGCTTAATGAGGAACACTGAAGCTTTCTTT. It encodes CASSLMRNTEAFF.

Only a few counts were recorded for this clone. The genes are TRBV19 and TRBJ1-2, with TRBD1 matching over 8 bases. The CDR3 loop spans 15 amino acids. Germline CDR1 reads LNHDA; CDR2 reads SQIVND (reference sequence). V was clipped by 6 bases and J by 0 bases; unmatched bases: 6. This CDR3 is CASRPGTGANYGYTF. The DNA for the CDR3 is TGTGCCAGTAGACCCGGGACAGGCGCTAACTATGGCTACACCTTC.

The chain links TRBV6-5 to TRBJ2-5; TRBD1 matches 11 bases. V lost 3 bases to trimming and J lost 4 bases; unmatched junction nucleotides: 1. This CDR3 has 14 residues. CDR1 and CDR2 (germline): MNHEY, SVGAGI. The CDR3 bases are TGTGCCAGCAGTTATGGGACAGGGGGAGAGACCCAGTACTTC. It specifies CASSYGTGGETQYF.

This chain joins TRBV7-2 and TRBJ2-7; a weak D match, TRBD2 (5 bases). With 1 base removed from V and 6 bases from J, the gap between germline ends came to 13 bases. The germline V gene has CDR1 SGHTA and CDR2 FQGNSA. The CDR3 spans 14 residues. The CDR3, as DNA: TGTGCCAGCAGCTTAGGGCTAGCATCGGTCGAGCAGTACTTC. Translating it yields CASSLGLASVEQYF.

The CDR3 DNA follows: TGTGCCAGCAGTTTCCTAGCGGGGGTCACAGATACGCAGTATTTT. It encodes CASSFLAGVTDTQYF. The gene calls are TRBV27 and TRBJ2-3, with 10 bases lining up with TRBD2. Trimming took 3 bases from V and 2 from J; bases not matched to a gene: 2. Germline CDR1 is MNHEY and CDR2 is SMNVEV (reference sequence). The CDR3 totals 15 residues.